This TCR beta chain was profiled in a study of blood T cell repertoires in COVID-19. Measured with immunoSEQ multiplex PCR; TCRdb has only the in-frame clones, and not every one. Seen here are 330,000 or so clones, around 87% observed once, and the top ten hold about 2.1%. Germline V gene sequence: CDR1 SEHNR, CDR2 FQNEAQ (reference sequence). The CDR3 totals 15 residues. V was clipped by 1 base and J by 0 bases, with 9 bases between them. The receptor was derived from a man in his forties in a cohort exposed to, infected with or recovered from COVID-19 (not recorded which). The sequenced sample was PBMCs or T cells enriched from blood (not recorded which). The chain uses TRBV7-9 and TRBJ1-1; D ambiguous. CDR3 in DNA: TGTGCCAGCAGCTTAGAGGCGGGGATGAACACTGAAGCTTTCTTT. This sequence encodes CASSLEAGMNTEAFF.